This T cell receptor (beta chain) was recorded in a study of Ad26.COV2.S vaccination and SARS-CoV-2 variants. Looking at the study overall: The study gave Ad26.COV2.S intramuscularly, once or twice 56 days apart.

Documented treatment: some 20 received Ad26.COV2.S at low or high dose, single or two shots; 5 received placebo; per-sample allocation not given. Following the first vaccine or placebo injection, samples were taken on day 63. In its sample, this clone was seen once. TCRdb's copy holds only in-frame clones and misses some; the assay was immunoSEQ multiplex PCR. This table holds approximately 400,000 clones, roughly four fifths found once. CDR3 size: 16 residues. The sequencing used peripheral blood, collected in a trial of Ad26.COV2.S vaccine versus placebo. This TCR came from a person between 18 and 60 years old who received the Ad26.COV2.S COVID-19 vaccine or a placebo. V is TRBV1 and J is TRBJ2-2; the D call in the table, TRBD2, was not verified against the DNA. TRBV1 is annotated as a pseudogene. The CDR3 loop is CTSSPRLAGATGELFF. CDR3 bases: TGCACCAGCAGCCCACGACTAGCGGGGGCCACCGGGGAGCTGTTTTTT.